Below are 3 T cell receptor beta chains sequenced from a single sample in a study of blood T cell repertoires in COVID-19. TCRdb's table, derived via immunoSEQ multiplex PCR, lists solely in-frame clones and lacks some. This sample carries 130,000 to 150,000 clones, 88% of them seen once, and the ten largest clones take roughly 2.1%. The sequencing sample was made of peripheral blood. These receptors came from a human donor in a cohort sampled during active COVID-19.

The V and J genes are TRBV7-9 and TRBJ2-4; tentative D call: TRBD2 (5 bases). V dropped 5 bases and J dropped 7 bases, with 15 bases sitting between them. The CDR3 has 14 amino acids. Germline loops: CDR1 SEHNR, CDR2 FQNEAQ (reference sequence). In DNA form, the CDR3 reads TGTGCCAGCAGCCCAACCGGGGTCGGGAACATTCAGTACTTC. It translates to CASSPTGVGNIQYF.

The rearrangement uses TRBV7-3 and TRBJ2-1; 13 positions agree with TRBD2. Germline V CDR1 and CDR2: SGHTA, FQGTGA. After removal of 2 bases from V and 10 bases from J, the junction contained 8 bases not matched to a gene. This CDR3 is built from 16 residues. This CDR3 is CASSLSLAGGPREQFF. The CDR3, as DNA: TGTGCCAGCAGCTTATCACTAGCGGGAGGGCCGAGGGAGCAGTTCTTC.

The genes are TRBV11-2 and TRBJ2-3; TRBD2 agrees at 7 bases. Germline CDR1 reads SGHAT; CDR2 reads FQNNGV. J was trimmed by 2 bases and V by 2 bases; bases with no gene match: 10. The CDR3 sequence is 17 residues long. CDR3 region: CASSLPGLSRNTDTQYF. For the CDR3, the DNA is TGTGCCAGCAGCTTACCGGGACTAAGTCGAAACACAGATACGCAGTATTTT.